A selection of T cell receptor beta chains follows, all from one sample in a study of T cells in Graves' hyperthyroidism and ophthalmopathy. TCRdb re-called the multiplex PCR reads with MiXCR, one entry per CDR3 protein. The sample consists of about 350,000 distinct CDR3 sequences, less than 20% of them appearing once. The specimen sequenced was blood. The receptors shown here come from a woman aged 40 to 55 with Graves' ophthalmopathy. The conserved cysteine and the conserved F or W are not part of the CDR3 here. The order of the fields is V gene, J gene, D gene, CDR3 length, CDR3 protein. The D gene is left open where the match is weak.

v_gene: TRBV20-1
j_gene: TRBJ1-5
d_gene: TRBD1
len: 12
CDR3aa: SATGTARDQPQH

v_gene: TRBV29-1
j_gene: TRBJ1-5
d_gene: NA
len: 11
CDR3aa: SVDQGIGQPQH

v_gene: TRBV25-1
j_gene: TRBJ2-7
d_gene: TRBD1
len: 13
CDR3aa: ASSEMGTGVYEQY

v_gene: TRBV28
j_gene: TRBJ2-7
d_gene: NA
len: 9
CDR3aa: ASVRDFEQY

v_gene: TRBV12-3/TRBV12-4
j_gene: TRBJ2-2
d_gene: TRBD2
len: 13
CDR3aa: ASSLGREKIGELF

v_gene: TRBV5-5
j_gene: TRBJ1-1
d_gene: NA
len: 12
CDR3aa: ASSLGHSNTEAF

v_gene: TRBV24-1
j_gene: TRBJ1-2
d_gene: TRBD1
len: 11
CDR3aa: ATSAGTVYGYT

v_gene: TRBV6-1
j_gene: TRBJ2-2
d_gene: NA
len: 10
CDR3aa: ASRNIPGELF

v_gene: TRBV19
j_gene: TRBJ2-7
d_gene: TRBD2
len: 13
CDR3aa: ASSMGWTSGYEQY

v_gene: TRBV9
j_gene: TRBJ1-5
d_gene: NA
len: 11
CDR3aa: ASSVEGMQPQH

v_gene: TRBV12-3/TRBV12-4
j_gene: TRBJ1-5
d_gene: NA
len: 13
CDR3aa: ASSFAPAANQPQH

v_gene: TRBV10-1
j_gene: TRBJ1-4
d_gene: TRBD1
len: 15
CDR3aa: ASSEPSTGQGNEKLF

v_gene: TRBV3-1
j_gene: TRBJ2-3
d_gene: NA
len: 14
CDR3aa: ASSPPRLGATDTQY

v_gene: TRBV11-2
j_gene: TRBJ2-2
d_gene: NA
len: 14
CDR3aa: ASRPVRSPNTGELF

v_gene: TRBV12-3/TRBV12-4
j_gene: TRBJ2-2
d_gene: TRBD2
len: 16
CDR3aa: ASSPIAGGLRGTGELF